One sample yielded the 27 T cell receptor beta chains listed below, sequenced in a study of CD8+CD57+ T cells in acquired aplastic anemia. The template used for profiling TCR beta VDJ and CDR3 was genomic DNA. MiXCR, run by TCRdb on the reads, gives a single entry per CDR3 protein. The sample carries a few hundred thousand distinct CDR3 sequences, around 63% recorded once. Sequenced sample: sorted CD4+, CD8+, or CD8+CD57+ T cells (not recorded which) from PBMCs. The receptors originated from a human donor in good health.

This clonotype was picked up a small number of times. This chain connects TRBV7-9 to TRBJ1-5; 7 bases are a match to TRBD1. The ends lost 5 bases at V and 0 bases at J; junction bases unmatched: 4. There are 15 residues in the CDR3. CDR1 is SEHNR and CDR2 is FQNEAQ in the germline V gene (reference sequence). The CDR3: CASSPGQDSNQPQHF. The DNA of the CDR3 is TGTGCCAGCAGCCCCGGACAGGATAGCAATCAGCCCCAGCATTTT.

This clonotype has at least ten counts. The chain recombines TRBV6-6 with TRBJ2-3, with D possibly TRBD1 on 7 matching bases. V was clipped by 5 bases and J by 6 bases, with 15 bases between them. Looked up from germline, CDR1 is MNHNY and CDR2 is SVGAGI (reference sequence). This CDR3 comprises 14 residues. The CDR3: CASSQTSGGDTQYF. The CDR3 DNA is TGTGCCAGCAGTCAAACTTCAGGGGGGGATACGCAGTATTTT.

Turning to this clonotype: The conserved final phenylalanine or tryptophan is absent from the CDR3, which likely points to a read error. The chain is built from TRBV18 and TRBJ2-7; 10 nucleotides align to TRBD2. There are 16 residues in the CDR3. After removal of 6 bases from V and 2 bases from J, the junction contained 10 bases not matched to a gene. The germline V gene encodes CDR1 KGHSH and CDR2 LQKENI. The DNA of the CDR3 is TGTGCCAGCTCCTCACCGATAGCGGGAGGCCCCTACGAGCAGTACCTC. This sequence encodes CASSSPIAGGPYEQYL.

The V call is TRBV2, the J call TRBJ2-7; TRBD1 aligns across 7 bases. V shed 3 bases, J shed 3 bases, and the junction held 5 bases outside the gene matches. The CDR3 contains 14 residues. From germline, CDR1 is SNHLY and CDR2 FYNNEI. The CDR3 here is CASSEDRTIYEQYF. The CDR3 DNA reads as TGTGCCAGCAGTGAGGACAGGACCATCTACGAGCAGTACTTC.

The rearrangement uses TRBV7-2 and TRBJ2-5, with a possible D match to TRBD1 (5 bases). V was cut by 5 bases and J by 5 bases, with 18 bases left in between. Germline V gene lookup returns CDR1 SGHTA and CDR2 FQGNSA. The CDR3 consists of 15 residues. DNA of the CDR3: TGTGCCAGCAGCCAGACATTCGGCAGGGTGGAGACCCAGTACTTC. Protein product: CASSQTFGRVETQYF.

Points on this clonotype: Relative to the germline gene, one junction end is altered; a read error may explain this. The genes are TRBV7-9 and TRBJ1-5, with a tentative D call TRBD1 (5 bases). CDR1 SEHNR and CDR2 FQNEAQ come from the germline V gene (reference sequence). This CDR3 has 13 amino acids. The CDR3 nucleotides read TGTGCCAGCACCTTATCAGCGGGGGTCTACGAGCATTTT. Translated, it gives CASTLSAGVYEHF.

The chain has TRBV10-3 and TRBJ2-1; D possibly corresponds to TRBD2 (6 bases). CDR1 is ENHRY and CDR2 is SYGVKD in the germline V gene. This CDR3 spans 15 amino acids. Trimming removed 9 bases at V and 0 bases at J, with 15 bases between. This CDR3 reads CAIIADPSSYNEQFF. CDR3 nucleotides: TGTGCCATTATAGCGGATCCGAGCTCCTACAATGAGCAGTTCTTC.

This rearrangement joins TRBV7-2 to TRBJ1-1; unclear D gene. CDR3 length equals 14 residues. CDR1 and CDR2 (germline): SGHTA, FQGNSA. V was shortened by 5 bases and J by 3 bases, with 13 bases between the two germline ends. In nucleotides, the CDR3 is TGTGCCAGCAGCGAGGGCGCGGGAGACACTGAAGCTTTCTTT. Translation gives CASSEGAGDTEAFF.

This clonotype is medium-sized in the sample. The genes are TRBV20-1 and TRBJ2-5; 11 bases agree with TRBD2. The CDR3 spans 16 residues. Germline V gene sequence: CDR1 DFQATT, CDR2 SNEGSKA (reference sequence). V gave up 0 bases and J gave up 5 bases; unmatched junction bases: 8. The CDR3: CSARDPASGGYETQYF. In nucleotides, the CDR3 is TGCAGTGCTAGAGACCCGGCTAGCGGGGGGTATGAGACCCAGTACTTC.

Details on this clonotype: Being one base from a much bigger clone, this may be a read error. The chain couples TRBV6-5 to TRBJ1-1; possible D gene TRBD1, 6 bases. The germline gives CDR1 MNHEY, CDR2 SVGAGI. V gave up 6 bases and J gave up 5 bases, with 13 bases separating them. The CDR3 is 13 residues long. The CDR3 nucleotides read TGTGCCAGCAGGCAGGGGTTGGGAACTGAAGCTTTCTTT. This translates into CASRQGLGTEAFF.

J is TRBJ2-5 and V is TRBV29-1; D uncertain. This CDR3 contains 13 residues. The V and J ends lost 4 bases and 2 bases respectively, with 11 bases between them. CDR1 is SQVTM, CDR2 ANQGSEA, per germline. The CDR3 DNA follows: TGCAGCGTTGTCAGTAGCCCTCAAGAGACCCAGTACTTC. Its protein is CSVVSSPQETQYF.

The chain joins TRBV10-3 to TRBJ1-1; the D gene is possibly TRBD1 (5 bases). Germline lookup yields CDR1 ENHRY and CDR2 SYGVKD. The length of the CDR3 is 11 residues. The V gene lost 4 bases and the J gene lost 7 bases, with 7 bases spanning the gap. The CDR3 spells CAISGGGEAFF. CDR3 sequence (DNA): TGTGCCATCAGTGGCGGGGGTGAAGCTTTCTTT.

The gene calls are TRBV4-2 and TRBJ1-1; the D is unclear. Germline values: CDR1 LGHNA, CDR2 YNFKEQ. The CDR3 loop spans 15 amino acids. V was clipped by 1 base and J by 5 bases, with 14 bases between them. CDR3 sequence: CASSQAGGDWTEAFF. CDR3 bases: TGTGCCAGCAGCCAAGCTGGTGGAGATTGGACTGAAGCTTTCTTT.

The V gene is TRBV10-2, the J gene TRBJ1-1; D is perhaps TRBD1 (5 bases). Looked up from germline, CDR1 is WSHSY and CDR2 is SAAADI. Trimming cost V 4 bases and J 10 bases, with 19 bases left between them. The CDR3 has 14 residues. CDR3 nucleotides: TGCGCCAGCAGTGGGGACGGCATGAACTATAGAGCTTTCTTT. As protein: CASSGDGMNYRAFF.

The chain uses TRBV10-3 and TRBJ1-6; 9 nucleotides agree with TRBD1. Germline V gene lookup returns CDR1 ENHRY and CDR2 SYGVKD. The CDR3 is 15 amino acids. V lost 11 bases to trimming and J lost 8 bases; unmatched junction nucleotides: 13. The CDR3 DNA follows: TGTGCCTCAAGGACAGGGGCTAGGAGTGATTCACCCCTCCACTTT. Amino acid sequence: CASRTGARSDSPLHF.

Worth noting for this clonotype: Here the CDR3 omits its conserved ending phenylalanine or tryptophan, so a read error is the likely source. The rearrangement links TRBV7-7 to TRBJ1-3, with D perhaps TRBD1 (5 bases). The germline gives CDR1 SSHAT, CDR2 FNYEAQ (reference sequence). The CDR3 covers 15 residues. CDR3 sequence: CASSIDSSSGNTIYC. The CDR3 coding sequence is TGTGCTAGCAGCATTGACAGCAGCTCTGGAAACACTATATATTGT.

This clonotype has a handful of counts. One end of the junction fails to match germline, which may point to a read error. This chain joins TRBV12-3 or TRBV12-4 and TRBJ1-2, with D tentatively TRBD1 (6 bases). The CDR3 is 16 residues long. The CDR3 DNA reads TGTGCCATCAGTGAGTCAGGGGAGGGGCTTCCCCATGGCTACACCTTC. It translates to CAISESGEGLPHGYTF.

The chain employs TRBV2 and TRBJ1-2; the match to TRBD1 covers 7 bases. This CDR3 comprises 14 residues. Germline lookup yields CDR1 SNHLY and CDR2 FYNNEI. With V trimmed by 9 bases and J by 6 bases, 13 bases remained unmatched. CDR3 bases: TGTGCCAGAACCTCCCTGAGGGGGCCTGATGGCTACACCTTC. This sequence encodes CARTSLRGPDGYTF. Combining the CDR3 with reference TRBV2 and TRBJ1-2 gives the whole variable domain EPEVTQTPSHQVTQMGQEVILRCVPISNHLYFYWYRQILGQKVEFLVSFYNNEISEKSEIFDDQFSVERPDGSNFTLKIRSTKLEDSAMYFCARTSLRGPDGYTFGSGTRLTVV.

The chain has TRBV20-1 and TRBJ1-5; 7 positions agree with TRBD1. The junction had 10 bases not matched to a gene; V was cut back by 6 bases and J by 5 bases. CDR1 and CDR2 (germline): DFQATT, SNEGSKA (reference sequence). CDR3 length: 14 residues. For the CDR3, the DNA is TGCAGTGCCCCGACAGGGTTTAGGGATCAGCCCCAGCATTTT. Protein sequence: CSAPTGFRDQPQHF.

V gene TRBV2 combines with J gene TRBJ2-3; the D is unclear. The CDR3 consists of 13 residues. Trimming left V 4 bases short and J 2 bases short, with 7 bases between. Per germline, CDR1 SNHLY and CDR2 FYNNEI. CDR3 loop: CASSVTDTDTQYF. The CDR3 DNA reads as TGTGCCAGCAGTGTTACGGACACAGATACGCAGTATTTT.

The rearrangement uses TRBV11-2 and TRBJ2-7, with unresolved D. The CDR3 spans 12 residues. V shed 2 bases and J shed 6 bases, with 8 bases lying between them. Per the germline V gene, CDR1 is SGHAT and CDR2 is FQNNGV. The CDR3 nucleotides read TGTGCCAGCAGCTTACAGTTAGTCGAGCAGTACTTC. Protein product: CASSLQLVEQYF.

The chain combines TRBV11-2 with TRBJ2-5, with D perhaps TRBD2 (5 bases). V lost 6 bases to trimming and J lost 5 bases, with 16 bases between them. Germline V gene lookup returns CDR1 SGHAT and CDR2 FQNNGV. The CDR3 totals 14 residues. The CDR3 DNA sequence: TGTGCCAGCAGTGAATTCGGGGTCGCGGAGACCCAGTACTTC. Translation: CASSEFGVAETQYF.

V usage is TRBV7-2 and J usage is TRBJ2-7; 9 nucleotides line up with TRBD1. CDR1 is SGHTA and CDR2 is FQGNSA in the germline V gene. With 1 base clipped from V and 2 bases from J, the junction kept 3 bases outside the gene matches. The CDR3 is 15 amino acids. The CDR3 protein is CASSLDRGLAYEQYF. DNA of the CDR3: TGTGCCAGCAGCTTAGACAGGGGGCTTGCCTACGAGCAGTACTTC.

This CDR3 is CASNPQWFRTDTQYF. In DNA, the CDR3 is TGTGCCAGCAATCCTCAGTGGTTTCGCACAGATACGCAGTATTTT. This chain connects TRBV2 to TRBJ2-3, with D unresolved. The V and J ends lost 7 bases and 1 base respectively, with 15 bases between them. The CDR3 has 15 residues. Germline V gives CDR1 SNHLY, CDR2 FYNNEI.

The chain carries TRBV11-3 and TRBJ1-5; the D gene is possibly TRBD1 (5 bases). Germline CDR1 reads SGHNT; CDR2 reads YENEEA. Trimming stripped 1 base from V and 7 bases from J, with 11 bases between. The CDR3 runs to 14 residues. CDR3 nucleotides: TGTGCCAGCAGCTTAGGGGGCAACGAACAGCCCCAGCATTTT. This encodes CASSLGGNEQPQHF. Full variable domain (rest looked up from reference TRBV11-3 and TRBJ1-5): EAGVVQSPRYKIIEKKQPVAFWCNPISGHNTLYWYLQNLGQGPELLIRYENEEAVDDSQLPKDRFSAERLKGVDSTLKIQPAELGDSAVYLCASSLGGNEQPQHFGDGTRLSIL.

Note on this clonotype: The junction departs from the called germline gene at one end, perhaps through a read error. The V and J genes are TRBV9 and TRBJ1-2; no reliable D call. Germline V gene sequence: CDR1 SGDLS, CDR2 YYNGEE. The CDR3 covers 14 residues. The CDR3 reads CASSLTQMLYGYTF. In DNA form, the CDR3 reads TGCGCCAGCAGCCTAACCCAGATGCTCTATGGCTACACCTTC. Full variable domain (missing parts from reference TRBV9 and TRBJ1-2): DSGVTQTPKHLITATGQRVTLRCSPRSGDLSVYWYQQSLDQGLQFLIQYYNGEERAKGNILERFSAQQFPDLHSELNLSSLELGDSALYFCASSLTQMLYGYTFGSGTRLTVV.

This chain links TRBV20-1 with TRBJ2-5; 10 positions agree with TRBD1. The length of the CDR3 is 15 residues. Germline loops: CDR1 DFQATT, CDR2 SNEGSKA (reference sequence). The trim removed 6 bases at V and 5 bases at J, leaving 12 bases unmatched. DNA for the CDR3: TGCAGTGCCCAAAATCGGGACAGGGGTTGGGAGACCCAGTACTTC. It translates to CSAQNRDRGWETQYF.